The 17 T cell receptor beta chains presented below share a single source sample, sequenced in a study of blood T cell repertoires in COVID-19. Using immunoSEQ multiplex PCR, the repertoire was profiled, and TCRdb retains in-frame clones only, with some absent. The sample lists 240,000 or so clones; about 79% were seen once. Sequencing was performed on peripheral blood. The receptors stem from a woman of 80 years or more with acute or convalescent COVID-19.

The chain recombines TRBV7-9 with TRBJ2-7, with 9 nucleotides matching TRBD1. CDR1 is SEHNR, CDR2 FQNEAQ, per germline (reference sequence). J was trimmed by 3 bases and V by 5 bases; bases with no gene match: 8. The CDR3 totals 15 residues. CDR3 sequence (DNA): TGTGCCAGCAGCCGGAGTCGGACAGGGGTCTACGAGCAGTACTTC. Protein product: CASSRSRTGVYEQYF.

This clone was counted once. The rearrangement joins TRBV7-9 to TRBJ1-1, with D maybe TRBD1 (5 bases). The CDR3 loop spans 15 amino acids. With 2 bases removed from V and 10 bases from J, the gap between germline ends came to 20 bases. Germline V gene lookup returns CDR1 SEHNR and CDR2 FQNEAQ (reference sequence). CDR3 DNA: TGTGCCAGCAGCTTATCGCAGGGATTGGCTTCCGTAGCTTTCTTT. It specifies CASSLSQGLASVAFF.

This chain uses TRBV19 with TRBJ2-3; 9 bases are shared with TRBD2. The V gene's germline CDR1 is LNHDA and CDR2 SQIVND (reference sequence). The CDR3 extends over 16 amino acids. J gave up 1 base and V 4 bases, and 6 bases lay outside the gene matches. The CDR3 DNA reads TGTGCCAGTAGTACCCGGGCTAGCGGGGGCACAGATACGCAGTATTTT. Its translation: CASSTRASGGTDTQYF.

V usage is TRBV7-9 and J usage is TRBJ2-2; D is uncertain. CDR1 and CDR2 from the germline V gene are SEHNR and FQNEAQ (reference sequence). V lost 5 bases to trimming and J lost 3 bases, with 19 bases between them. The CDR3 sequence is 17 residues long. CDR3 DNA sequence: TGTGCCAGCAGCCCCGTCAGATTGCTTTCTGACACCGGGGAGCTGTTTTTT. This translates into CASSPVRLLSDTGELFF. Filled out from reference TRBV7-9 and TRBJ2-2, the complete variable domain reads DTGVSQNPRHKITKRGQNVTFRCDPISEHNRLYWYRQTLGQGPEFLTYFQNEAQLEKSRLLSDRFSAERPKGSFSTLEIQRTEQGDSAMYLCASSPVRLLSDTGELFFGEGSRLTVL.

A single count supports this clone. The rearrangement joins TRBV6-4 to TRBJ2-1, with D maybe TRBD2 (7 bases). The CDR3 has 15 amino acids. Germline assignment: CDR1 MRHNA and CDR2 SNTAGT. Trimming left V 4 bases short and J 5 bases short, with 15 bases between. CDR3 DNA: TGTGCCAGCAGTGTGGAGGGGGGACTACACAATGAGCAGTTCTTC. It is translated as CASSVEGGLHNEQFF.

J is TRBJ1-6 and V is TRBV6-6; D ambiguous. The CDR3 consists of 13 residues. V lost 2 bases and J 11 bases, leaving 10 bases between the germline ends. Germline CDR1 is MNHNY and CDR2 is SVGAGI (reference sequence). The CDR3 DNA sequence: TGTGCCAGCAGTTACCCCACAGAAACACCCCTCCACTTT. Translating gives CASSYPTETPLHF.

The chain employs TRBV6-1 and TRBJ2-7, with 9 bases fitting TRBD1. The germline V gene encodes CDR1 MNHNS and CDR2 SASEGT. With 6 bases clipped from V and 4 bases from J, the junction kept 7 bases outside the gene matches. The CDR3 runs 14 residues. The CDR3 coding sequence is TGTGCCAGCAGCCCCGGGACAGGGATTTACGAGCAGTACTTC. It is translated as CASSPGTGIYEQYF.

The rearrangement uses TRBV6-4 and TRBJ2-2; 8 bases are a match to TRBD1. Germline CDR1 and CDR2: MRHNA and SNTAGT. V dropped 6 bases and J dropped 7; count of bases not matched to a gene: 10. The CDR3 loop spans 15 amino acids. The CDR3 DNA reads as TGTGCCAGCAGCCCTGCTGGACAGGGTATCGGGGAGCTGTTTTTT. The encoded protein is CASSPAGQGIGELFF.

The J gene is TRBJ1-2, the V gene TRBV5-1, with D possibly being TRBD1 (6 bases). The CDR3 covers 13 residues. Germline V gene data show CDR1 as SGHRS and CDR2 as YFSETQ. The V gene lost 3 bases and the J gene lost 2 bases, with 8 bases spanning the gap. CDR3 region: CASSSGQNYGYTF. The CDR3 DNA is TGCGCCAGCAGCTCCGGACAGAACTATGGCTACACCTTC.

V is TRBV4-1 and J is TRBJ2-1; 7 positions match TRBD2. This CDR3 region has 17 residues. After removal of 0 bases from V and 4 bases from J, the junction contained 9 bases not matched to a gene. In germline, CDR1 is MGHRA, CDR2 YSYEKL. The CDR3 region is CASSQDRLAEIYNEQFF. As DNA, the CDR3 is TGCGCCAGCAGCCAAGATCGGCTAGCGGAGATATACAATGAGCAGTTCTTC.

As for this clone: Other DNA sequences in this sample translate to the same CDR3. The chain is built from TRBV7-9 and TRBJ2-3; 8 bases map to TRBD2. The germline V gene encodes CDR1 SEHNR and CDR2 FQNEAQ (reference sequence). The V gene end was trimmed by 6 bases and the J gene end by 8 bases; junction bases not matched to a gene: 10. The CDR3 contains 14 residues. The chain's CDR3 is CASSPGGDVGTQYF. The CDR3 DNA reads TGTGCCAGCAGTCCCGGGGGGGATGTTGGTACGCAGTATTTT.

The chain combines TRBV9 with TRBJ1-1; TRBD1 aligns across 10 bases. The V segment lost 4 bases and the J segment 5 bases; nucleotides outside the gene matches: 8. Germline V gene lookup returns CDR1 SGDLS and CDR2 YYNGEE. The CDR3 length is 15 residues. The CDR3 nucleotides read TGTGCCAGCAGCACTAAACCGGGACAGGGGACTGAAGCTTTCTTT. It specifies CASSTKPGQGTEAFF.

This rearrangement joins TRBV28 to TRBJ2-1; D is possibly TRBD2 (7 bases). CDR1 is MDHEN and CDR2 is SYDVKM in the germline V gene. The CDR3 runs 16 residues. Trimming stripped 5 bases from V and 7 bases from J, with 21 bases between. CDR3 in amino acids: CASSAPLGGALNEQFF. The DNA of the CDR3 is TGTGCCAGCAGTGCCCCCCTAGGGGGGGCCTTAAATGAGCAGTTCTTC.

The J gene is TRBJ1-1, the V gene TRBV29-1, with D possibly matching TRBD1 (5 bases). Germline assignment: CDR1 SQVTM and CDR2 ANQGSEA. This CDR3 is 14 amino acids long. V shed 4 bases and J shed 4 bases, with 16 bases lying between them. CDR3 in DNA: TGCAGCGTTGGGGGCAGACAAGGGCCCACTGAAGCTTTCTTT. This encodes CSVGGRQGPTEAFF. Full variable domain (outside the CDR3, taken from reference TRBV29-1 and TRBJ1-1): SAVISQKPSRDICQRGTSLTIQCQVDSQVTMMFWYRQQPGQSLTLIATANQGSEATYESGFVIDKFPISRPNLTFSTLTVSNMSPEDSSIYLCSVGGRQGPTEAFFGQGTRLTVV.

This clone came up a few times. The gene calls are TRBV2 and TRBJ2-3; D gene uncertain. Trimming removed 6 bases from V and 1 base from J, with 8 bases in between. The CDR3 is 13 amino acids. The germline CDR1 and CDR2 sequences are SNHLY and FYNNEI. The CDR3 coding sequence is TGTGCCAGCAGACGCGGAGGCACAGATACGCAGTATTTT. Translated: CASRRGGTDTQYF.

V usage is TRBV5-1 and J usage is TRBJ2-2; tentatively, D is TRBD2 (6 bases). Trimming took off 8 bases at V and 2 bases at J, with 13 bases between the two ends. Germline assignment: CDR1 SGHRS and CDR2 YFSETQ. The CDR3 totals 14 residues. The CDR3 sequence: CASTRDSNTGELFF. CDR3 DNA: TGCGCCAGTACTCGGGACTCTAACACCGGGGAGCTGTTTTTT.

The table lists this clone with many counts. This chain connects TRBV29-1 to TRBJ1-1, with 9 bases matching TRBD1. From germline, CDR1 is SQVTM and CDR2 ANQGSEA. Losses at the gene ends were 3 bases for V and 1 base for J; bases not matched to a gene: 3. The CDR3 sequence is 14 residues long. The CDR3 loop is CSVEGGQGNTEAFF. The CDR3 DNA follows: TGCAGCGTTGAGGGGGGACAGGGGAACACTGAAGCTTTCTTT.